These 21 T cell receptor beta chains were sequenced from one sample in a study of CD8 T cells in ankylosing spondylitis. The study's findings and limits: Characteristic of ankylosing spondylitis blood, it appeared, was a TCR beta motif comprising 7 to 9 highly homologous variants.

MiXCR was run by TCRdb on the 5' RACE reads, yielding one entry per CDR3 protein. The table has 700,000 to 850,000 distinct CDR3 sequences, approximately 12% seen once. Their recognized antigens are unknown. Sample: blood, either unsorted or a sorted T cell fraction (not recorded which). The receptors here all came from a male donor with ankylosing spondylitis.

The chain is built from TRBV5-1 and TRBJ2-1; either TRBD1 or TRBD2 may supply D (5 bases each). Germline V CDR1 and CDR2: SGHRS, YFSETQ. There are 15 residues in the CDR3. Trimming pared 0 bases from V and 4 bases from J, leaving 11 bases between. The CDR3 sequence is CASSLVGTHYNEQFF. The CDR3 region has the DNA TGCGCCAGCAGCTTGGTTGGGACCCATTACAATGAGCAGTTCTTC.

The table lists this clonotype with a few counts. CDR3 sequence (DNA): TGCGCCAGCAGGGGGGGCGAAAACACCGGGGAGCTGTTTTTT. Translation gives CASRGGENTGELFF. V usage is TRBV10-2 and J usage is TRBJ2-2; D tentatively reads TRBD1 or TRBD2 (6 bases each). This CDR3 is built from 14 residues. Trimming pared 6 bases from V and 2 bases from J, leaving 10 bases between. The germline CDR1 and CDR2 sequences are WSHSY and SAAADI.

This clonotype came up many times. This sequence joins TRBV5-6 and TRBJ1-1; D is unresolved. This CDR3 is built from 15 residues. V shed 1 base and J shed 2 bases, with 12 bases lying between them. In germline, CDR1 is SGHDT, CDR2 YYEEEE. The chain's CDR3 is CASSLQGRGNTEAFF. Written as DNA, the CDR3 is TGTGCCAGCAGCTTGCAAGGTCGGGGTAACACTGAAGCTTTCTTT.

This clonotype was counted many times. The chain employs TRBV7-2 and TRBJ1-5, with 8 bases matching TRBD1. With 1 base clipped from V and 4 bases from J, the junction kept 3 bases outside the gene matches. This CDR3 comprises 15 residues. Germline lookup yields CDR1 SGHTA and CDR2 FQGNSA. Here the CDR3 DNA reads TGTGCCAGCAGCTTAGTGGGGACAGGAAATCAGCCCCAGCATTTT. It translates to CASSLVGTGNQPQHF.

The table lists this clonotype with many counts. The chain combines TRBV10-3 with TRBJ2-5, with D uncertain. The CDR3 runs to 13 residues. Germline V gene sequence: CDR1 ENHRY, CDR2 SYGVKD. V was clipped by 11 bases and J by 5 bases, with 18 bases between them. The CDR3 spells CAVGRENSETQYF. DNA for the CDR3: TGTGCCGTAGGACGCGAGAATTCGGAGACCCAGTACTTC.

This clonotype has at least ten counts. The genes are TRBV5-1 and TRBJ2-5; weak D call: TRBD2 (5 bases). Germline V CDR1 and CDR2: SGHRS, YFSETQ. V lost 0 bases, J lost 5 bases, and 8 bases lay in between. This CDR3 has 13 residues. Here the CDR3 reads CASSLEPGETQYF. Here the CDR3 DNA reads TGCGCCAGCAGCTTGGAGCCGGGGGAGACCCAGTACTTC.

This clonotype was seen once. The genes are TRBV10-3 and TRBJ1-5; unclear D gene. The germline gives CDR1 ENHRY, CDR2 SYGVKD. This CDR3 has 14 residues. The V and J ends lost 0 bases and 7 bases respectively, with 10 bases between them. CDR3 protein: CAISESGWAQPQHF. In DNA form, the CDR3 reads TGTGCCATCAGTGAGTCAGGGTGGGCCCAGCCCCAGCATTTT.

CDR3 nucleotides: TGCAGTGCTAGAGCCGGGATCGTGGATACGCAGTATTTT. Translated, it gives CSARAGIVDTQYF. V and J are TRBV20-1 and TRBJ2-3; D is possibly TRBD2 (5 bases). Per the germline V gene, CDR1 is DFQATT and CDR2 is SNEGSKA (reference sequence). The CDR3 runs to 13 residues. V was shortened by 1 base and J by 6 bases, with 11 bases between the two germline ends.

There are a few counts of this clonotype. The chain carries TRBV7-2 and TRBJ2-2; 7 bases are a match to TRBD1. J was trimmed by 6 bases and V by 5 bases; bases with no gene match: 9. Germline V gene sequence: CDR1 SGHTA, CDR2 FQGNSA. The CDR3 totals 15 residues. The CDR3 region is CASSPDRVGAGELFF. CDR3 DNA sequence: TGTGCCAGCAGCCCCGACAGGGTTGGGGCCGGGGAGCTGTTTTTT. Variable domain in full (rest from reference TRBV7-2 and TRBJ2-2): GAGVSQSPSNKVTEKGKDVELRCDPISGHTALYWYRQSLGQGLEFLIYFQGNSAPDKSGLPSDRFSAERTGGSVSTLTIQRTQQEDSAVYLCASSPDRVGAGELFFGEGSRLTVL.

This clonotype was observed a handful of times. The V gene is TRBV20-1, the J gene TRBJ2-7; D might be TRBD2 (6 bases). The V end lost 3 bases, the J end lost 3 bases, and 12 bases lay between the germline ends. This CDR3 has 13 amino acids. Germline-derived CDR1 and CDR2 are DFQATT and SNEGSKA (reference sequence). CDR3 in DNA: TGCAGTGCTAGCGGGGGTCCCATCTACGAGCAGTACTTC. Amino acid sequence: CSASGGPIYEQYF.

Points on this clonotype: Given a much more abundant clone one base away, this may be a read error. It is likely a read error, because the conserved phenylalanine at the end of the CDR3 is missing. The chain employs TRBV7-9 and TRBJ2-2; D is unresolved. The V end was cut by 5 bases, the J end by 7 bases, with 5 bases between. CDR1 and CDR2 from the germline V gene are SEHNR and FQNEAQ (reference sequence). The CDR3 is 11 residues long. Written as DNA, the CDR3 is TGTGCCAGCAGCCCTGGCGGGGAGCTGTTTATT. Protein sequence: CASSPGGELFI.

The V call is TRBV7-9, the J call TRBJ2-3, with a tentative D call TRBD1 (6 bases). Trimming cost V 1 base and J 2 bases, with 10 bases left between them. The germline V gene has CDR1 SEHNR and CDR2 FQNEAQ (reference sequence). CDR3 length equals 15 residues. The CDR3 loop is CASSLVGQNTDTQYF. In DNA, the CDR3 is TGTGCCAGCAGCTTAGTAGGACAGAACACAGATACGCAGTATTTT.

A few counts support this clonotype. The V call is TRBV7-9, the J call TRBJ2-7; D is ambiguous. The CDR3 length is 14 residues. With 3 bases removed from V and 5 bases from J, the gap between germline ends came to 14 bases. CDR1 and CDR2 (germline): SEHNR, FQNEAQ (reference sequence). The CDR3 sequence: CASSLRSTTDEQYF. The DNA of the CDR3 is TGTGCCAGCAGCTTGAGGAGTACGACGGACGAGCAGTACTTC.

This chain uses TRBV12-3 or TRBV12-4 with TRBJ2-3; D tentatively reads TRBD1 or TRBD2 (6 bases each). Deletions cut 6 bases from V and 1 base from J, with 14 bases between. CDR3 length: 15 residues. Here the CDR3 DNA reads TGTGCCAGCAGGTGGGGGGCAATAGGCACAGATACGCAGTATTTT. Translation: CASRWGAIGTDTQYF.

There are a few counts of this clonotype. The chain employs TRBV20-1 and TRBJ2-7; the match to TRBD2 covers 7 bases. Germline V gene lookup returns CDR1 DFQATT and CDR2 SNEGSKA (reference sequence). With 6 bases clipped from V and 2 bases from J, the junction kept 4 bases outside the gene matches. CDR3 length equals 12 residues. CDR3 sequence: CSATSQTYEQYF. Written as DNA, the CDR3 is TGCAGTGCGACTAGCCAGACCTACGAGCAGTACTTC.

As concerns this clonotype: The junction departs from germline at one end; a sequencing error may be responsible. J is TRBJ2-7 and V is TRBV4-3; 7 positions agree with TRBD2. This CDR3 is built from 15 residues. Germline lookup yields CDR1 LGHNA and CDR2 YSLEER. The DNA for the CDR3 is TGCGCCAGCAGCCAAGATGGGAGCGGGAAGGCGCTGTCCTCCTTC. Its translation: CASSQDGSGKALSSF.

This clonotype was detected once. A much larger clone lies one base from this, so it may be a read error. V and J are TRBV6-2 or TRBV6-3 and TRBJ1-1, with D possibly TRBD1 on 5 matching bases. The CDR3 has 13 amino acids. The germline V gene has CDR1 MNHEY and CDR2 SVGEGT. The CDR3 coding sequence is TGTGACAGCAGTTACGGGGCCGACACTGAAGCTTTCTTT. As protein: CDSSYGADTEAFF.

This clonotype has only a few counts. The V and J genes are TRBV2 and TRBJ2-5; D may correspond to TRBD1 or TRBD2 (5 bases each). This CDR3 contains 15 residues. CDR1 and CDR2 from the germline V gene are SNHLY and FYNNEI. Trimming cost V 2 bases and J 4 bases, with 14 bases left between them. The CDR3 loop reads CASSELVAGRETQYF. The CDR3, as DNA: TGTGCCAGCAGTGAATTGGTTGCAGGGAGAGAGACCCAGTACTTC.

This clonotype was seen a handful of times. The chain links TRBV5-6 to TRBJ2-1, with 7 positions matching TRBD1. Trimming cost V 2 bases and J 7 bases; bases outside gene matches: 3. The CDR3 loop spans 13 amino acids. Per the germline V gene, CDR1 is SGHDT and CDR2 is YYEEEE. CDR3 coding DNA: TGTGCCAGCAGCTTCGGGACAGAGAATGAGCAGTTCTTC. It is translated as CASSFGTENEQFF. Full variable domain (rest looked up from reference TRBV5-6 and TRBJ2-1): DAGVTQSPTHLIKTRGQQVTLRCSPKSGHDTVSWYQQALGQGPQFIFQYYEEEERQRGNFPDRFSGHQFPNYSSELNVNALLLGDSALYLCASSFGTENEQFFGPGTRLTVL.

This chain connects TRBV27 to TRBJ1-2, with D perhaps TRBD1 (5 bases). Between the trimmed V and J ends, which lost 3 bases and 4 bases, there was a span of 12 bases. The germline gives CDR1 MNHEY, CDR2 SMNVEV (reference sequence). The CDR3 has 14 amino acids. The CDR3 region has the DNA TGTGCCAGCAGTTTTAGGGGATTTGGCTATGGCTACACCTTC. The encoded protein is CASSFRGFGYGYTF.

This clonotype was counted only a few times. This chain connects TRBV6-2 or TRBV6-3 to TRBJ2-1; D is uncertain. There are 13 residues in the CDR3. V lost 8 bases and J 4 bases, leaving 12 bases between the germline ends. CDR1 is MNHEY, CDR2 SVGEGT, per germline. As DNA, the CDR3 is TGTGCCAGCGGGTTTCTCCCATACAATGAGCAGTTCTTC. Residues: CASGFLPYNEQFF.